This T cell receptor beta chain is drawn from a study of CD8 T cells in ankylosing spondylitis. Study results and caveats: Made up of eight highly homologous variants, a TCR beta motif appeared characteristic of ankylosing spondylitis blood.

This clonotype was seen many times. No antigen is known for it. One entry per CDR3 protein results from TCRdb running MiXCR on the 5' RACE reads. Of roughly 200,000 distinct CDR3 sequences in the sample, roughly 24% were seen once. V dropped 5 bases and J dropped 5 bases, with 16 bases sitting between them. Germline CDR1 and CDR2: DFQATT and SNEGSKA (reference sequence). The CDR3 is made up of 14 amino acids. Sample: blood, either unsorted or a sorted T cell fraction (not recorded which). The chain uses TRBV20-1 and TRBJ1-5; a possible D gene is TRBD1 (5 bases). The source is a male donor with ankylosing spondylitis or in good health (not recorded which). The DNA for the CDR3 is TGCAGTGCTGCCTCCGGGACCACTTATCAGCCCCAGCATTTT. Protein sequence: CSAASGTTYQPQHF.